This is a list of T cell receptor beta chains from one sample in a study of CD8 T cells in ankylosing spondylitis. TCRdb recomputed calls from the 5' RACE reads with MiXCR, one row per CDR3 protein. The data contain approximately 550,000 distinct CDR3 sequences, roughly 13% of them singletons. The sample was blood, either unsorted or a sorted T cell fraction (not recorded which). Receptors originate from a male donor with ankylosing spondylitis. Both conserved end residues are part of each CDR3. The order of the fields is J gene, CDR3 length, V gene, CDR3 protein.

j_gene: TRBJ1-2
len: 16
v_gene: TRBV20-1
CDR3aa: CSASRTGLGSSYGYTF

j_gene: TRBJ2-7
len: 13
v_gene: TRBV12-3/TRBV12-4
CDR3aa: CASSLGGSGEQYF

j_gene: TRBJ2-5
len: 15
v_gene: TRBV5-1
CDR3aa: CASSLESGTSGTQYF

j_gene: TRBJ1-5
len: 16
v_gene: TRBV7-9
CDR3aa: CASSLAQGPSNQPQHF

j_gene: TRBJ2-5
len: 13
v_gene: TRBV20-1
CDR3aa: CSAQLPTQETQYF

j_gene: TRBJ2-3
len: 16
v_gene: TRBV6-4
CDR3aa: CASSDGLAGALDTQYF

j_gene: TRBJ2-3
len: 16
v_gene: TRBV11-3
CDR3aa: CASSLATSGRPDTQYF

j_gene: TRBJ2-5
len: 12
v_gene: TRBV29-1
CDR3aa: CSVEAVGGTQYF

j_gene: TRBJ2-7
len: 11
v_gene: TRBV5-1
CDR3aa: CASGEGYEQYF

j_gene: TRBJ2-5
len: 14
v_gene: TRBV20-1
CDR3aa: CSARRPAGQETQYF

j_gene: TRBJ2-1
len: 19
v_gene: TRBV12-3/TRBV12-4
CDR3aa: CASSLTSGRWMSSYNEQFF

j_gene: TRBJ1-6
len: 15
v_gene: TRBV28
CDR3aa: CASGGENGYNSPLHF

j_gene: TRBJ1-1
len: 15
v_gene: TRBV12-3/TRBV12-4
CDR3aa: CASTHKGGADTEAFF

j_gene: TRBJ1-2
len: 17
v_gene: TRBV7-9
CDR3aa: CASSSNLRDRGLGGYTF

j_gene: TRBJ2-2
len: 13
v_gene: TRBV12-3/TRBV12-4
CDR3aa: CASISSGFRELFF

j_gene: TRBJ2-7
len: 10
v_gene: TRBV2
CDR3aa: CASQNYEQYF

j_gene: TRBJ2-1
len: 16
v_gene: TRBV6-2/TRBV6-3
CDR3aa: CASRDRGGRKYNEQFF

j_gene: TRBJ2-2
len: 16
v_gene: TRBV20-1
CDR3aa: CSARGTSGRNTGELFF

j_gene: TRBJ2-1
len: 15
v_gene: TRBV7-9
CDR3aa: CASSLFSGKYNEQFF

j_gene: TRBJ2-3
len: 15
v_gene: TRBV7-8
CDR3aa: CASSSSRGHTDTQYF

j_gene: TRBJ1-1
len: 12
v_gene: TRBV5-1
CDR3aa: CASSGGQREAFF

j_gene: TRBJ1-1
len: 14
v_gene: TRBV20-1
CDR3aa: CSASAPGWNTEAFF

j_gene: TRBJ2-2
len: 16
v_gene: TRBV27
CDR3aa: CASSRTGIPGTGELFF

j_gene: TRBJ2-5
len: 16
v_gene: TRBV20-1
CDR3aa: CSARLGEIRYQETQYF

j_gene: TRBJ2-1
len: 13
v_gene: TRBV30
CDR3aa: CAWTLAGYNEQFF

j_gene: TRBJ1-1
len: 15
v_gene: TRBV3-1
CDR3aa: CASTRQGTGTTEAFF

j_gene: TRBJ2-7
len: 14
v_gene: TRBV12-3/TRBV12-4
CDR3aa: CASSLAGGSYEQYF

j_gene: TRBJ2-3
len: 14
v_gene: TRBV27
CDR3aa: CASSTRGEADTQYF

j_gene: TRBJ2-4
len: 16
v_gene: TRBV6-2/TRBV6-3
CDR3aa: CASREREWGTKNIQYF

j_gene: TRBJ1-6
len: 16
v_gene: TRBV7-9
CDR3aa: CASSPPGQGERSPLHF

j_gene: TRBJ1-2
len: 15
v_gene: TRBV12-5
CDR3aa: CASGLAPGGHYGYTF

j_gene: TRBJ2-5
len: 12
v_gene: TRBV9
CDR3aa: CASSVDLETQYF

j_gene: TRBJ2-5
len: 16
v_gene: TRBV7-2
CDR3aa: CASSFLIAGGPETQYF

j_gene: TRBJ1-1
len: 14
v_gene: TRBV6-1
CDR3aa: CASTRQGLNTEAFF

j_gene: TRBJ1-2
len: 12
v_gene: TRBV20-1
CDR3aa: CSAIEPFDGYTF

j_gene: TRBJ1-2
len: 12
v_gene: TRBV5-1
CDR3aa: CASSFEVGGYTF

j_gene: TRBJ1-3
len: 16
v_gene: TRBV5-1
CDR3aa: CASSFGTGGFGNTIYF

j_gene: TRBJ2-1
len: 15
v_gene: TRBV20-1
CDR3aa: CSARYPRGAGDEQFF

j_gene: TRBJ2-1
len: 13
v_gene: TRBV7-2
CDR3aa: CASSLNSGNEQFF

j_gene: TRBJ2-3
len: 16
v_gene: TRBV7-9
CDR3aa: CASSPSGREWADTQYF

j_gene: TRBJ1-2
len: 16
v_gene: TRBV4-1
CDR3aa: CASSQVQTARGYGYTF

j_gene: TRBJ2-1
len: 19
v_gene: TRBV5-1
CDR3aa: CASSLLGLALPSSYNEQFF

j_gene: TRBJ2-2
len: 16
v_gene: TRBV29-1
CDR3aa: CSARPGGTGLAGELFF

j_gene: TRBJ2-1
len: 11
v_gene: TRBV28
CDR3aa: CASGQRGEQFF